Following are 20 T cell receptor beta chains from one sample sequenced in a study of OX40 agonist ivuxolimab in advanced cancers. Sequencing used immunoSEQ multiplex PCR; TCRdb keeps in-frame clones, though not all of them. The profile shows about 150,000 clones, 85% to 95% of them singletons. The specimen was CD4+ or CD8+ T cells sorted from blood, collected in a trial of the OX40 agonist ivuxolimab. The source of these receptors is an adult with an advanced solid tumor such as melanoma, head and neck, liver or kidney cancer.

This clone has only one observation. The chain employs TRBV6-6 and TRBJ1-1; D is unresolved. CDR3 length: 12 residues. Per the germline V gene, CDR1 is MNHNY and CDR2 is SVGAGI (reference sequence). Trimming removed 6 bases from V and 11 bases from J, with 16 bases in between. Written as DNA, the CDR3 is TGTGCCAGCAGCGGACTGACACCAGGCGCTTTCTTT. Encoded protein: CASSGLTPGAFF.

The chain couples TRBV4-3 to TRBJ2-1; TRBD1 matches at 8 bases. Germline CDR1 and CDR2: LGHNA and YSLEER. The V gene end was trimmed by 2 bases and the J gene end by 5 bases; junction bases not matched to a gene: 11. This CDR3 has 17 amino acids. Here the CDR3 reads CASSQPPGQGRDNEQFF. The CDR3 bases are TGCGCCAGCAGCCAACCCCCCGGACAGGGTAGGGACAATGAGCAGTTCTTC.

J is TRBJ2-7 and V is TRBV9, with 8 bases fitting TRBD2. The germline CDR1 and CDR2 sequences are SGDLS and YYNGEE. The ends lost 0 bases at V and 3 bases at J; junction bases unmatched: 8. The CDR3 is 16 amino acids. This CDR3 is CASSVAAGGGHYEQYF. CDR3 bases: TGTGCCAGCAGCGTAGCGGCTGGCGGGGGGCACTACGAGCAGTACTTC.

This clone was recorded a few times. The CDR3 region has the DNA TGTGCGGAGCAGGAGAATCCTGGAAACACCATATATTTT. Its translation is CAEQENPGNTIYF. This chain links TRBV7-2 with TRBJ1-3; D is ambiguous. The CDR3 runs 13 residues. Germline V gives CDR1 SGHTA, CDR2 FQGNSA.

As DNA, the CDR3 is TGTGCCAGCAGCCCGACAGGGTTAGACGAGCAGTACTTC. Amino acid sequence: CASSPTGLDEQYF. The chain recombines TRBV11-2 with TRBJ2-7; 7 nucleotides agree with TRBD1. Trimming at V came to 5 bases and at J to 5 bases, leaving 6 bases not matched to a gene. CDR3 length: 13 residues. CDR1 is SGHAT and CDR2 is FQNNGV in the germline V gene.

The gene calls are TRBV27 and TRBJ1-5; D may be TRBD1 (5 bases). CDR1 and CDR2 from the germline V gene are MNHEY and SMNVEV (reference sequence). Trimming took 7 bases from V and 7 from J, leaving 17 bases between them. The CDR3 is made up of 14 amino acids. The CDR3 is CASTSGQGGQPQHF. In DNA, the CDR3 is TGTGCCAGCACTTCCGGGCAGGGTGGCCAGCCCCAGCATTTT.

The rearrangement links TRBV7-3 to TRBJ1-1; D gene unclear. This CDR3 has 13 amino acids. Germline values: CDR1 SGHTA, CDR2 FQGTGA. The V gene lost 2 bases and the J gene lost 4 bases, with 8 bases spanning the gap. The CDR3 reads CASSLSSVTEAFF. The CDR3 coding sequence is TGTGCCAGCAGCTTATCGTCAGTCACTGAAGCTTTCTTT.

The CDR3: CSATGQGNNEQFF. As DNA, the CDR3 is TGCAGCGCCACGGGACAGGGGAACAATGAGCAGTTCTTC. The gene calls are TRBV29-1 and TRBJ2-1; 10 positions match TRBD1. Trimming cost V 7 bases and J 5 bases; bases outside gene matches: 5. CDR1 and CDR2 from the germline V gene are SQVTM and ANQGSEA. This CDR3 is built from 13 residues.

This clone has just one count. This chain connects TRBV5-5 to TRBJ1-4; possibly TRBD1 for D (6 bases). Germline V gene sequence: CDR1 SGHKS, CDR2 YYEKEE (reference sequence). The V and J ends lost 2 bases and 0 bases respectively, with 14 bases between them. The CDR3 has 17 amino acids. CDR3 sequence: CASSLQGPLSTNEKLFF. In nucleotides, the CDR3 is TGTGCCAGCAGCTTACAGGGCCCCCTTTCAACTAATGAAAAACTGTTTTTT.

The chain links TRBV18 to TRBJ1-3, with no clear D. The germline CDR1 and CDR2 sequences are KGHSH and LQKENI. CDR3 size: 14 residues. Trimming left V 1 base short and J 6 bases short, with 10 bases between. DNA for the CDR3: TGTGCCAGCTCACCACGAGGCAGCTCAAACACCATATATTTT. Translated: CASSPRGSSNTIYF.

The rearrangement joins TRBV2 to TRBJ1-4; no clear D gene. Trimming removed 7 bases from V and 7 bases from J, with 13 bases in between. CDR3 length equals 13 residues. The germline CDR1 and CDR2 sequences are SNHLY and FYNNEI. The CDR3 sequence is CASMEVPAEKLFF. Here the CDR3 DNA reads TGTGCCAGCATGGAAGTACCGGCTGAAAAACTGTTTTTT. The variable domain in full, completed from reference TRBV2 and TRBJ1-4, reads EPEVTQTPSHQVTQMGQEVILRCVPISNHLYFYWYRQILGQKVEFLVSFYNNEISEKSEIFDDQFSVERPDGSNFTLKIRSTKLEDSAMYFCASMEVPAEKLFFGSGTQLSVL.

The genes are TRBV5-1 and TRBJ2-7, with 7 bases aligning to TRBD2. Germline V CDR1 and CDR2: SGHRS, YFSETQ. The CDR3 has 15 amino acids. The J segment lost 6 bases and the V segment lost 4 bases, leaving 13 bases of the junction unmatched. DNA of the CDR3: TGCGCCAGCAGCCCACTTGCGGGGGAACTCTCCGAGCAGTACTTC. Amino acid sequence: CASSPLAGELSEQYF.

This chain joins TRBV2 and TRBJ2-3; TRBD2 agrees at 10 bases. CDR1 is SNHLY, CDR2 FYNNEI, per germline. With V trimmed by 0 bases and J by 0 bases, 0 bases remained unmatched. The CDR3 runs 16 residues. CDR3 in DNA: TGTGCCAGCAGTGAAGCGACTAGCGGGAGCACAGATACGCAGTATTTT. Protein: CASSEATSGSTDTQYF.

This chain uses TRBV6-5 with TRBJ1-3; 7 bases align to TRBD1. The CDR3 consists of 16 residues. V trimming: 3 bases; J trimming: 1 base; junction bases outside the gene matches: 6. In germline, CDR1 is MNHEY, CDR2 SVGAGI. CDR3: CASSYGQAGSGNTIYF. CDR3 DNA: TGTGCCAGCAGTTATGGACAGGCCGGTTCTGGAAACACCATATATTTT.

The chain uses TRBV7-9 and TRBJ1-1; the D is unclear. The CDR3 spans 12 residues. V was pared by 1 base and J by 4 bases, with 4 bases between. Germline V lookup: CDR1 SEHNR, CDR2 FQNEAQ (reference sequence). CDR3 sequence: CASSLESTEAFF. CDR3 in DNA: TGTGCCAGCAGCTTAGAAAGCACTGAAGCTTTCTTT.

The chain uses TRBV9 and TRBJ2-1; 8 nucleotides agree with TRBD1. CDR3 size: 15 residues. Germline loops: CDR1 SGDLS, CDR2 YYNGEE. Losses at the gene ends were 2 bases for V and 0 bases for J; bases not matched to a gene: 1. The CDR3 loop is CASSVGQGSYNEQFF. In DNA form, the CDR3 reads TGTGCCAGCAGCGTCGGACAGGGCTCCTACAATGAGCAGTTCTTC.

The rearrangement joins TRBV7-3 to TRBJ2-2, with 8 bases lining up with TRBD2. Germline lookup yields CDR1 SGHTA and CDR2 FQGTGA. V lost 5 bases, J lost 1 base, and 6 bases stayed unmatched. This CDR3 contains 16 residues. The CDR3 DNA follows: TGTGCCAGCAGCCTGAGGACTAGCTTGAACACCGGGGAGCTGTTTTTT. The encoded protein is CASSLRTSLNTGELFF.

V and J are TRBV6-5 and TRBJ2-2, with 9 nucleotides matching TRBD1. Germline V gene lookup returns CDR1 MNHEY and CDR2 SVGAGI. The CDR3 extends over 16 amino acids. The V and J ends lost 3 bases and 5 bases, in that order; junction bases with no gene match: 7. CDR3 DNA: TGTGCCAGCAGTTATACAGGGGGCTACGGGACCGGGGAGCTGTTTTTT. This translates into CASSYTGGYGTGELFF.

J is TRBJ1-2 and V is TRBV28; D not resolved. This CDR3 region has 14 residues. Germline values: CDR1 MDHEN, CDR2 SYDVKM. The V and J ends lost 3 bases and 5 bases respectively, with 13 bases between them. CDR3 DNA: TGTGCCAGCAGTTTGGACCCAACGGGGTATGGCTACACCTTC. It translates to CASSLDPTGYGYTF.

The chain links TRBV5-1 to TRBJ1-1; TRBD1 might be the D (6 bases). V was trimmed by 4 bases and J by 9 bases, leaving 19 bases between them. The CDR3 sequence is 14 residues long. The germline CDR1 and CDR2 sequences are SGHRS and YFSETQ. CDR3 sequence (DNA): TGCGCCAGCAGCCCTAGCGGGGGCGATACTAAAGCTTTCTTT. Translated: CASSPSGGDTKAFF.